The entry below gives a single T cell receptor beta chain sequence along with its context. Its antigen remains unidentified. From the RT-PCR reads, TCRdb called clonotypes with MiXCR, one entry per CDR3 protein. The sample carries more than 700,000 distinct CDR3 sequences, around 20% recorded once. The sample belongs to a study of response to subunit inactivated influenza vaccine. Trimming cost V 5 bases and J 5 bases; bases outside gene matches: 5. The germline V gene encodes CDR1 DFQATT and CDR2 SNEGSKA (reference sequence). The CDR3 totals 15 residues. General observations from the study: T cells newly recruited by each seasonal influenza vaccination are few, the authors suggested.

The receptor's source is a man over 45 who received an inactivated influenza vaccine. The specimen was PBMCs from blood, collected 4 to 6 days after vaccination. This sequence joins TRBV20-1 and TRBJ2-2; TRBD2 aligns across 13 bases. The CDR3 spells CSAQGGLAGTGELFF. CDR3 nucleotide sequence: TGCAGTGCTCAGGGGGGACTAGCGGGAACCGGGGAGCTGTTTTTT.